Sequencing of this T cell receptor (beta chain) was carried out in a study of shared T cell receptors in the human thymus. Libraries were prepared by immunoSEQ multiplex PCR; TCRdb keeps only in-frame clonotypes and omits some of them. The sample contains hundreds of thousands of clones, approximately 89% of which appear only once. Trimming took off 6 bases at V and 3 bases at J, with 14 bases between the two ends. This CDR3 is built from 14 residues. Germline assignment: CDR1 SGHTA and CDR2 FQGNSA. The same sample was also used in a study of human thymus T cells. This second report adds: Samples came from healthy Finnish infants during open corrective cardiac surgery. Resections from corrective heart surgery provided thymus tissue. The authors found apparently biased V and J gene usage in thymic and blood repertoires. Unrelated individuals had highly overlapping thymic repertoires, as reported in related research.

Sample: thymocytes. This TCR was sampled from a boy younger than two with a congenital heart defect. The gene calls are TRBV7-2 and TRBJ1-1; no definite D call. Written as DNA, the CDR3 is TGTGCCAGCAGAGCGGAGGAGTGGCACACTGAAGCTTTCTTT. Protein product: CASRAEEWHTEAFF.